These 4 T cell receptor beta chains share one sample of origin, sequenced in a study of radiation and T cells in renal cell carcinoma. Time point in this sample: blood 4 weeks post-SBRT, at nephrectomy. Noted treatment: 15 Gy SBRT to primary tumor, nephrectomy 4 weeks later. Generated by immunoSEQ multiplex PCR, the TCRdb table keeps only in-frame clones and is missing some. The sample lists 140,000 or so clones; 80% to 90% were seen once. The material sequenced was blood, taken from a patient whose treatment included radiotherapy and nephrectomy. These receptor sequences come from a woman between 50 and 59 years old with renal cell carcinoma.

The chain has TRBV6-5 and TRBJ2-7, with TRBD1 matching 8 bases. This CDR3 has 15 residues. J was trimmed by 6 bases and V by 2 bases; bases with no gene match: 9. Germline-derived CDR1 and CDR2 are MNHEY and SVGAGI. CDR3 region: CASSYPPGQEGEQYF. CDR3 in DNA: TGTGCCAGCAGTTACCCCCCGGGACAGGAGGGCGAGCAGTACTTC.

The CDR3 protein is CASSPPYPGENTGELFF. The CDR3 DNA is TGTGCCAGCTCACCACCCTATCCAGGGGAGAACACCGGGGAGCTGTTTTTT. The chain carries TRBV18 and TRBJ2-2; D may be TRBD1 (6 bases). Germline loops: CDR1 KGHSH, CDR2 LQKENI. V lost 0 bases, J lost 1 base, and 12 bases lay in between. The CDR3 length is 17 residues.

The chain uses TRBV6-1 and TRBJ1-4, with 8 bases fitting TRBD1. V gave up 7 bases and J gave up 2 bases; unmatched junction bases: 6. The germline gives CDR1 MNHNS, CDR2 SASEGT. This CDR3 contains 15 residues. The CDR3 spells CASIPTGVTNEKLFF. The CDR3 coding sequence is TGTGCCAGCATACCGACAGGGGTGACTAATGAAAAACTGTTTTTT.

This clone was detected only a few times. This chain joins TRBV9 and TRBJ1-2; D is unresolved. This CDR3 contains 15 residues. Germline V gene sequence: CDR1 SGDLS, CDR2 YYNGEE. V was cut by 0 bases and J by 0 bases, with 9 bases left in between. The CDR3 bases are TGTGCCAGCAGCGTAGCACATACCTCTAACTATGGCTACACCTTC. This codes for CASSVAHTSNYGYTF.